Detailed here is one T cell receptor (beta chain). Its antigen is as yet unknown. Extraction yielded at least 5 micrograms of total RNA per sample. The data belong to a study of blood T cells in healthy people across ages. Study conclusions and caveats: Diversity was estimated from one million T cells, and these estimates were considered underestimates. CMV status of donors was not determined, possibly confounding expanded clonotype changes. Higher diversity and more naive CD4+ cells were features of long-lived donors, compared to aged donors.

Through a sample-barcoded 5' primer and a J-beta primer mix, a second PCR was run for about 6 to 12 cycles. TCRdb reprocessed the 5' RACE reads via MiXCR and lists one record per CDR3 protein. The profile covers more than 1.4 million distinct CDR3 sequences, with roughly 40% appearing a single time and approximately 7.9% taken by the ten largest. V dropped 6 bases and J dropped 12 bases, with 30 bases sitting between them. CDR3 length equals 16 residues. Material: blood. The chain couples TRBV12-3 or TRBV12-4 to TRBJ2-7; D possibly uses TRBD1 or TRBD2 (5 bases each). This clonotype originated in a woman younger than 35 in good health. The CDR3 sequence: CASSPEPGRTKNIPYF. DNA for the CDR3: TGTGCCAGCAGCCCGGAACCGGGACGTACGAAAAACATTCCGTACTTC.